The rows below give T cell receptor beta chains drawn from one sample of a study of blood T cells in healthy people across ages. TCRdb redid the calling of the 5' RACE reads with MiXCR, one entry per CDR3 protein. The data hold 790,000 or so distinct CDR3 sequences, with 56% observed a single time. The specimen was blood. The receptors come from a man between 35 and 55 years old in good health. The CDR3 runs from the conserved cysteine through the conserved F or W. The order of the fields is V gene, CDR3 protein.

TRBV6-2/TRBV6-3 CASSDPGTKNIQYF
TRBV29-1 CSAKQGDEQFF
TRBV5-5 CASSLLGSSNTGELFF
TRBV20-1 CSAHGTERGNTIYF
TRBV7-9 CASSVGQGTCGYTF
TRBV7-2 CASSTSGQQETQYF
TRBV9 CASSLSGGPEAFF
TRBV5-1 CASSPSAGAYTDAQYF
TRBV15 CATSRDPGKDGETQYF
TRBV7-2 CASILDLYGYNEQFF
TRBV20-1 CSAREQRGMNDEQYF
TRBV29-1 CSVESSSGANVLTF
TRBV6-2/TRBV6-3 CASSPLHYNEQFF
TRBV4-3 CASSQDRYSNQPQHF
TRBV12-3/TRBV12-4 CASTPYGSYNEQFF
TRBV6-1 CASSEEAGPSFGYTF
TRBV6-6 CASSSGNTQYF
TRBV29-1 CSVEDRPGLGENEQYF
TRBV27 CASSFWGKNYEQYF
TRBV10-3 CAISENIGTSGLGDTQYF
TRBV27 CASSPLETYSGANVLTF
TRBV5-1 CASSLEDRSNNSPLHF
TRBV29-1 CSVEGQGARYEQFF
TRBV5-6 CASSRRQGQGYTF
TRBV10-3 CAISESLGDRGKEQFF
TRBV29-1 CSVTTASGDTQYF
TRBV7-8 CASSFPEENNEQFF
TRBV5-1 CASSRGQGGGNEQFF